Listed below are T cell receptor beta chains from one sample, sequenced in a study of graft-versus-host responses after intestinal transplantation. Here immunoSEQ multiplex PCR was the method, and the copy in TCRdb shows in-frame clones only, minus some. The sample lists 15,000 to 20,000 clones, about a third occurring once. Sequenced here: alloreactive CD4+ T cells from a mixed lymphocyte reaction culture, sampled before transplantation. The receptors shown here come from a human patient who was an organ donor for intestinal transplantation. CDR3s include the opening cysteine and the closing phenylalanine or tryptophan. D genes are given only for firm matches. The size entry is marked missing in some rows and otherwise reads once, few, many or a size class.

V gene	D gene	J gene	clone size	CDR3 protein	CDR3 DNA
TRBV20-1	-	TRBJ2-1	-	CSALGANEQFF	TGCAGTGCTCTGGGCGCTAATGAGCAGTTCTTC
TRBV4-2	-	TRBJ2-7	-	CASSQDPLYEQYF	TGTGCCAGCAGCCAAGATCCCTTGTACGAGCAGTACTTC
TRBV7-9	-	TRBJ2-3	few	CASSSLFPDTQYF	TGTGCCAGCAGCTCGCTATTCCCAGATACGCAGTATTTT
TRBV7-2	-	TRBJ1-2	-	CASSLVAGGVYGYTF	TGTGCCAGCAGCTTAGTTGCCGGGGGAGTCTATGGCTACACCTTC
TRBV5-1	-	TRBJ2-5	-	CARSLPGAGETQYF	TGCGCCCGCAGCTTACCGGGGGCGGGGGAGACCCAGTACTTC
TRBV5-4	-	TRBJ2-3	few	CASSRPGTDTQYF	TGTGCCAGCAGCCGCCCTGGCACAGATACGCAGTATTTT
TRBV7-8	-	TRBJ1-2	-	CASSLRAPYGYTF	TGTGCCAGCAGCTTACGGGCACCTTATGGCTACACCTTC
TRBV7-2	-	TRBJ2-5	-	CASSLQGGWAETQYF	TGTGCCAGCAGCTTACAAGGGGGTTGGGCGGAGACCCAGTACTTC
TRBV4-2	-	TRBJ1-4	-	CASSQMTQGGEKLFF	TGTGCCAGCAGCCAAATGACCCAGGGTGGTGAAAAACTGTTTTTT
TRBV7-9	TRBD1	TRBJ2-3	-	CASMAQGASDTQYF	TGTGCCAGCATGGCCCAGGGGGCATCAGATACGCAGTATTTT
TRBV6-5	-	TRBJ2-7	-	CASLSSDVYEQYF	TGTGCCAGCCTATCCTCGGACGTCTACGAGCAGTACTTC
TRBV14	-	TRBJ2-7	few	CASSQAGFSYEQYF	TGTGCCAGCAGCCAAGCAGGGTTCTCCTACGAGCAGTACTTC
TRBV5-1	TRBD1	TRBJ2-5	-	CASSLDRGLRYF	TGCGCCAGCAGCTTGGACAGGGGTCTAAGGTACTTC
TRBV6-6	-	TRBJ2-2	-	CASRWNPHPGELFF	TGTGCCAGCAGGTGGAACCCGCACCCCGGGGAGCTGTTTTTT
TRBV5-1	-	TRBJ2-5	once	CASSPVAQGYFETQYF	TGCGCCAGCAGCCCCGTTGCACAGGGATATTTTGAGACCCAGTACTTC
TRBV11-2	-	TRBJ2-5	-	CASSSIQGKETQYF	TGTGCCAGCAGCTCAATCCAGGGAAAAGAGACCCAGTACTTC
TRBV20-1	-	TRBJ2-5	few	CSARALETQYF	TGCAGTGCTAGAGCTTTAGAGACCCAGTACTTC
TRBV18	-	TRBJ1-3	few	CASSLDSTGNTIYF	TGTGCCAGCTCACTGGACAGTACTGGAAACACCATATATTTT
TRBV28	TRBD1	TRBJ2-6	-	CASSTGQGAPGANVLTF	TGTGCCAGCAGTACGGGACAGGGGGCGCCCGGGGCCAACGTCCTGACTTTC
TRBV6-5	-	TRBJ1-4	-	CASSYSGVGKLFF	TGTGCCAGCAGTTACTCGGGGGTTGGAAAACTGTTTTTT
TRBV7-9	-	TRBJ1-3	-	CASSLGTGNTIYF	TGTGCCAGCAGCTTAGGGACTGGAAACACCATATATTTT
TRBV2	-	TRBJ1-3	few	CASSEGYSGNTVYF	TGTGCCAGCAGTGAAGGATACTCTGGAAACACCGTATATTTT
TRBV4-1	-	TRBJ1-2	-	CASSLLGIYGYTF	TGCGCCAGCAGCCTACTGGGGATCTATGGCTACACCTTC
TRBV5-6	-	TRBJ1-4	-	CASSLLQATSKKLFF	TGTGCCAGCAGCTTGCTACAGGCTACATCCAAAAAACTGTTTTTT
TRBV2	TRBD2	TRBJ2-1	-	CASTKTSGKGEQFF	TGTGCCAGTACCAAGACTAGCGGGAAAGGTGAGCAGTTCTTC
TRBV6-6	-	TRBJ1-2	once	CASSYLANYGYTF	TGTGCCAGCAGTTACTTAGCTAACTATGGCTACACCTTC
TRBV6-5	-	TRBJ1-3	-	CASSEMTDGNTIYF	TGTGCCAGCAGTGAAATGACTGATGGAAACACCATATATTTT
TRBV9	-	TRBJ2-6	-	CASTPRGDSGANVLTF	TGTGCCAGCACCCCCAGAGGAGACTCTGGGGCCAACGTCCTGACTTTC
TRBV18	TRBD2	TRBJ2-7	few	CASSPGSGLAEQYF	TGTGCCAGCTCACCGGGTTCAGGACTAGCCGAGCAGTACTTC
TRBV6-5	-	TRBJ1-2	-	CASSAGSAVRYTF	TGTGCCAGCAGTGCCGGGTCGGCTGTTAGGTACACCTTC
TRBV4-2	-	TRBJ2-1	few	CASSQIYEYNEQFF	TGTGCCAGCAGCCAAATATATGAGTACAATGAGCAGTTCTTC
TRBV19	-	TRBJ2-7	few	CASSMGLNEQYF	TGTGCCAGTAGTATGGGCCTTAACGAGCAGTACTTC
TRBV19	TRBD2	TRBJ2-1	-	CASSIGGTSGPYNEQFF	TGTGCCAGTAGTATAGGCGGGACTAGCGGGCCGTACAATGAGCAGTTCTTC
TRBV18	-	TRBJ1-1	medium-sized	CASSVYRDDTEAFF	TGTGCCAGCTCGGTCTACAGGGATGACACTGAAGCTTTCTTT
TRBV2	TRBD2	TRBJ2-3	medium-sized	CASSEGLAGGAWDTQYF	TGTGCCAGCAGTGAAGGGCTAGCGGGAGGGGCGTGGGATACGCAGTATTTT
TRBV10-1	TRBD2	TRBJ2-5	-	CASSGAGETQETQYF	TGCGCCAGCAGCGGAGCGGGAGAGACCCAAGAGACCCAGTACTTC
TRBV4-3	TRBD2	TRBJ2-7	few	CASSQRTSSSYEQYF	TGCGCCAGCAGCCAGAGGACTAGCAGCTCCTACGAGCAGTACTTC
TRBV19	TRBD1	TRBJ1-3	few	CASSRTGTGVSGNTIYF	TGTGCCAGTAGTAGAACGGGGACAGGTGTCTCTGGAAACACCATATATTTT
TRBV25-1	TRBD1	TRBJ1-2	-	CASSGTGLGAHYGYTF	TGTGCCAGCAGTGGGACAGGACTGGGTGCCCATTATGGCTACACCTTC
TRBV6-5	-	TRBJ2-5	-	CASTGRYQETQYF	TGTGCCAGCACGGGTAGATACCAAGAGACCCAGTACTTC
TRBV6-6	-	TRBJ2-3	-	CASSYSEDSTDTQYF	TGTGCCAGCAGTTACTCGGAGGATAGCACAGATACGCAGTATTTT
TRBV9	TRBD2	TRBJ2-7	-	CASSAGLAGYEQYF	TGTGCCAGCAGCGCGGGACTAGCGGGCTACGAGCAGTACTTC
TRBV6-6	-	TRBJ1-1	-	CASRTEAFF	TGTGCCAGCAGAACTGAAGCTTTCTTT
TRBV19	-	TRBJ2-2	medium-sized	CASYITGSPGELFF	TGTGCCAGTTATATAACAGGGAGCCCCGGGGAGCTGTTTTTT
TRBV5-1	-	TRBJ1-1	few	CASSLAYGNTEAFF	TGCGCCAGCAGCTTGGCGTACGGGAACACTGAAGCTTTCTTT
TRBV4-3	-	TRBJ2-7	-	CASSQDHSASSYEQYF	TGCGCCAGCAGCCAAGATCACAGCGCCAGCTCCTACGAGCAGTACTTC
TRBV19	TRBD2	TRBJ2-2	-	CASSKLAGLTNTGELFF	TGTGCCAGTAGTAAACTAGCGGGGCTTACGAACACCGGGGAGCTGTTTTTT
TRBV5-5	-	TRBJ2-5	few	CASSGSWGVGQETQYF	TGTGCCAGCAGCGGAAGTTGGGGTGTTGGGCAAGAGACCCAGTACTTC
TRBV25-1	-	TRBJ1-1	-	CASSDRRTGRNTEAFF	TGTGCCAGCAGTGACCGCCGGACGGGGCGAAACACTGAAGCTTTCTTT
TRBV6-1	TRBD2	TRBJ2-1	few	CASSDLAGAYNEQFF	TGTGCCAGCAGTGATTTAGCGGGAGCCTACAATGAGCAGTTCTTC
TRBV28	-	TRBJ1-1	-	CASSFLPGTPNTEAFF	TGTGCCAGCAGTTTCCTTCCAGGCACTCCGAACACTGAAGCTTTCTTT
TRBV6-5	-	TRBJ2-1	-	CASSSREAYNEQFF	TGTGCCAGCAGCTCCAGGGAGGCCTACAATGAGCAGTTCTTC
TRBV2	-	TRBJ2-1	medium-sized	CASSETSVSLEQFF	TGTGCCAGCAGCGAGACTAGTGTATCCCTTGAGCAGTTCTTC